The clone carrying this T cell receptor beta chain has a count of ten or more. Antigen specificity is unknown. Quantitative 5'-RACE with molecular barcodes generated TCR beta libraries. TCRdb passed the 5' RACE reads through MiXCR, listing each CDR3 protein once. The data contain roughly 490,000 distinct CDR3 sequences, approximately 5.3% of them seen just once; the ten biggest clones take up under 4.5%. The data were taken from a study of CD8 T cells in ankylosing spondylitis. This CDR3 region has 13 residues. CDR1 and CDR2 from the germline V gene are MDHEN and SYDVKM. V lost 8 bases to trimming and J lost 2 bases, with 10 bases between them. Regarding the study as a whole: Disease-linked clones proved CD8+ and comparatively uncommon in peripheral blood. Within ankylosing spondylitis blood, a TCR beta motif made up of eight highly homologous variants appeared to be characteristic. Several of the motif variants were reported before in synovial fluid and blood from reactive arthritis. As reported, disease-linked clones showed significant enrichment in matched ankylosing spondylitis synovial fluid.

The clonotype originates from a male donor with ankylosing spondylitis. The V call is TRBV28, the J call TRBJ1-3; D is unresolved. The sequencing sample was made of blood, either unsorted or a sorted T cell fraction (not recorded which). This chain's CDR3 is CASRLSPGNTIYF. The CDR3 coding sequence is TGTGCCAGCCGCCTGTCCCCTGGAAACACCATATATTTT.